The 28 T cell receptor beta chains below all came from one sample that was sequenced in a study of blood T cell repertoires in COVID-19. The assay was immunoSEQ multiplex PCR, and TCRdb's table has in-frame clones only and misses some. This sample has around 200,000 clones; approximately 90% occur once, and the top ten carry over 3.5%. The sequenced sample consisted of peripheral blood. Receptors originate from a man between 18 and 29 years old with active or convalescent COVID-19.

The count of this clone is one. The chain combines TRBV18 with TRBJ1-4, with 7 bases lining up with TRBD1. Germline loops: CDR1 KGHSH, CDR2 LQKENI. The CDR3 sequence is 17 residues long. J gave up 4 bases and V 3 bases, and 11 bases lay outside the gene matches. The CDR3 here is CASSPPEGGTDNEKLFF. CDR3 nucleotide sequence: TGTGCCAGCTCACCTCCTGAGGGCGGGACAGATAATGAAAAACTGTTTTTT.

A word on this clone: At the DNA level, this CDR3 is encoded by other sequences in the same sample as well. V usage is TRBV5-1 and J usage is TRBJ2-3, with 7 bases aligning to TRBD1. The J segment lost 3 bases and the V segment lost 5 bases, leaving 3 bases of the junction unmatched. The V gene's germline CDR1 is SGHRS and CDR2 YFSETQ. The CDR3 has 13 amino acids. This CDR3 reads CASSSTGTDTQYF. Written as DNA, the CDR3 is TGCGCCAGCAGTTCGACAGGGACAGATACGCAGTATTTT.

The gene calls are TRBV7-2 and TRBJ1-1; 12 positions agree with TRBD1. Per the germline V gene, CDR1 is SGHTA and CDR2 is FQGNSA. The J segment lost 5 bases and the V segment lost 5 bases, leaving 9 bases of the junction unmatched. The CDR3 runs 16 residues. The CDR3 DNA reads TGTGCCAGCAGCCCGCGGGACAGGGGGCCTGGGACTGAAGCTTTCTTT. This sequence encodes CASSPRDRGPGTEAFF. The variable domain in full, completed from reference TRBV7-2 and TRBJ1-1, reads GAGVSQSPSNKVTEKGKDVELRCDPISGHTALYWYRQSLGQGLEFLIYFQGNSAPDKSGLPSDRFSAERTGGSVSTLTIQRTQQEDSAVYLCASSPRDRGPGTEAFFGQGTRLTVV.

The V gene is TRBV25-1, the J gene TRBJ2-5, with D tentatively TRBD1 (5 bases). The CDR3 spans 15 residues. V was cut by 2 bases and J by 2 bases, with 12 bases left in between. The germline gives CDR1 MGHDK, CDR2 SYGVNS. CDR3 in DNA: TGTGCCAGCAGTGAACCAGGGATAGCACAAGAGACCCAGTACTTC. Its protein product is CASSEPGIAQETQYF.

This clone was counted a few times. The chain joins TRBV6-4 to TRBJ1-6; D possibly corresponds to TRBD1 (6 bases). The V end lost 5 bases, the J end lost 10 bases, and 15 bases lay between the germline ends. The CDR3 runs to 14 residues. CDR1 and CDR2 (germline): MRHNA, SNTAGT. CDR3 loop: CASSSGTYPSPLHF. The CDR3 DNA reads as TGTGCCAGCAGTTCCGGGACATACCCGTCACCCCTCCACTTT.

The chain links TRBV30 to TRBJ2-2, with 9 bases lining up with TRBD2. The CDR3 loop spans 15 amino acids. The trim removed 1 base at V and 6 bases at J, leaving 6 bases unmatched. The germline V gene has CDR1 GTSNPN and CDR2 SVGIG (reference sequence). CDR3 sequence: CAWSGVSGSAGELFF. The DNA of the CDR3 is TGTGCCTGGAGTGGGGTTAGCGGGAGTGCCGGGGAGCTGTTTTTT.

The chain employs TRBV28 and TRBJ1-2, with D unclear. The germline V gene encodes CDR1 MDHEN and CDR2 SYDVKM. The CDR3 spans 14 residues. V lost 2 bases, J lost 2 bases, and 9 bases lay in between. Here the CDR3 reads CASSLIYQNYGYTF. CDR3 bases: TGTGCCAGCAGTTTAATCTACCAAAACTATGGCTACACCTTC.

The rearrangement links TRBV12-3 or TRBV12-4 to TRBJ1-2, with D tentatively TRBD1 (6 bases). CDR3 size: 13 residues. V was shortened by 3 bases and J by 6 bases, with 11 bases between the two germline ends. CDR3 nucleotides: TGTGCCAGCAGTTTCTCCAGGGGAGATGGCTACACCTTC. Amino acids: CASSFSRGDGYTF.

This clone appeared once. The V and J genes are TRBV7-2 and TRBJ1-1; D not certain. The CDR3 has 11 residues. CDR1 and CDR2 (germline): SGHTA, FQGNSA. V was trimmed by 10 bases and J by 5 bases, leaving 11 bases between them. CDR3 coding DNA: TGTGCCAACGGCGGTGCGACTGAAGCTTTCTTT. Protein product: CANGGATEAFF.

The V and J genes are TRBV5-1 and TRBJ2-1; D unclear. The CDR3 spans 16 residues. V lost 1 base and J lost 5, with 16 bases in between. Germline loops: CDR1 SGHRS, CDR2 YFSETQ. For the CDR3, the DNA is TGCGCCAGCAGCTTGTGGAGAAATCGAGGCGACAATGAGCAGTTCTTC. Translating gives CASSLWRNRGDNEQFF.

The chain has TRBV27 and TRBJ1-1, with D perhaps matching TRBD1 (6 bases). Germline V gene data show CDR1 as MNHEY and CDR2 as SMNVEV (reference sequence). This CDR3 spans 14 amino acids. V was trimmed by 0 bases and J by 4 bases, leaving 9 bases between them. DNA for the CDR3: TGTGCCAGCAGTTTATCCGCAGGGGTCACTGAAGCTTTCTTT. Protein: CASSLSAGVTEAFF.

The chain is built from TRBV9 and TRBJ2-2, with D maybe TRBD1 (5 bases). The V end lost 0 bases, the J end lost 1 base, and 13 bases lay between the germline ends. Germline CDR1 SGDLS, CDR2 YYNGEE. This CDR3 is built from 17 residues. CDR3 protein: CASSVEPPGRNTGELFF. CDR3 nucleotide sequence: TGTGCCAGCAGCGTAGAGCCCCCAGGGCGGAACACCGGGGAGCTGTTTTTT.

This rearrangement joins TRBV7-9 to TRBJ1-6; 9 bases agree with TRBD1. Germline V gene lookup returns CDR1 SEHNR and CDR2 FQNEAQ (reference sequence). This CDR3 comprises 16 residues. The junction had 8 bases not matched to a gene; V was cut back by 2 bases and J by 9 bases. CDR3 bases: TGTGCCAGCAGCTTACCCGTCGGGACAGGGCCTTCACCCCTCCACTTT. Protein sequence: CASSLPVGTGPSPLHF.

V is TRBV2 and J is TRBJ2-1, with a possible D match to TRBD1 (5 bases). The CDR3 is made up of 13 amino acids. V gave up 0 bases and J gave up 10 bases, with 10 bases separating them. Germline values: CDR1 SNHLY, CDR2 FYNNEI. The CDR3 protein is CASSEAGPFEQFF. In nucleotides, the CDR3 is TGTGCCAGCAGTGAAGCGGGGCCGTTCGAGCAGTTCTTC.

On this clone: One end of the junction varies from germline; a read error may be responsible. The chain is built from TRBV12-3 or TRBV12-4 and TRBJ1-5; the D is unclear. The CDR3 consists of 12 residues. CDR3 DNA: TGTGCCAGCAGTCCGAACTTGCAAAGCGGCTTTTTT. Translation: CASSPNLQSGFF.

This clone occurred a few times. The CDR3 region is CASSGGTGDGYTF. In DNA form, the CDR3 reads TGTGCCAGCAGTGGGGGGACAGGGGACGGCTACACCTTC. The chain joins TRBV25-1 to TRBJ1-2, with TRBD1 identical over 10 bases. This CDR3 is built from 13 residues. Looked up from germline, CDR1 is MGHDK and CDR2 is SYGVNS. V gave up 4 bases and J gave up 8 bases; unmatched junction bases: 4.

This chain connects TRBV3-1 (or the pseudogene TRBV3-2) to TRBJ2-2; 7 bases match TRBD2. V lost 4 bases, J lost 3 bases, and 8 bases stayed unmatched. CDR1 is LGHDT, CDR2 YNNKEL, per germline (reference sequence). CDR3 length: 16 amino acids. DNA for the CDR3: TGTGCCAGCAGCCGTCCGGAGGGGAGGGACACCGGGGAGCTGTTTTTT. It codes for CASSRPEGRDTGELFF.

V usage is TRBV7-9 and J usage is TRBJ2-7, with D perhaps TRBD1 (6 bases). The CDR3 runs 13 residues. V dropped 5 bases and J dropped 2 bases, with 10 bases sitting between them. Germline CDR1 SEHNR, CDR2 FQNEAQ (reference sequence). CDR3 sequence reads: CASSLGATYEQYF. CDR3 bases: TGTGCCAGCAGCCTGGGGGCGACCTACGAGCAGTACTTC.

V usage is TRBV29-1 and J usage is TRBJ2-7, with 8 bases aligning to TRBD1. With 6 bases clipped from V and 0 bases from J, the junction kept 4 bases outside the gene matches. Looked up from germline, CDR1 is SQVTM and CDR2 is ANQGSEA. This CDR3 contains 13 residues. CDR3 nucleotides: TGCAGCGTGGGACAGGACCCCTCCTACGAGCAGTACTTC. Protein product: CSVGQDPSYEQYF.

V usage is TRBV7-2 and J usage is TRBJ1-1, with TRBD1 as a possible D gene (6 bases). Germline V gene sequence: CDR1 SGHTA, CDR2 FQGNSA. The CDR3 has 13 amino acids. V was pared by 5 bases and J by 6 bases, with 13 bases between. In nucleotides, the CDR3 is TGTGCCAGCAGCCAACAGGGCCGGGCTGAAGCTTTCTTT. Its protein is CASSQQGRAEAFF. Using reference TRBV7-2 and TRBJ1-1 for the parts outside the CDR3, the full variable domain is GAGVSQSPSNKVTEKGKDVELRCDPISGHTALYWYRQSLGQGLEFLIYFQGNSAPDKSGLPSDRFSAERTGGSVSTLTIQRTQQEDSAVYLCASSQQGRAEAFFGQGTRLTVV.

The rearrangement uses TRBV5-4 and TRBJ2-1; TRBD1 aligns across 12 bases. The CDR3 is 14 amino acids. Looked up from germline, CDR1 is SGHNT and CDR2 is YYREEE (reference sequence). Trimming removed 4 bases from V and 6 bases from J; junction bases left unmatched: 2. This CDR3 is CASSRDRGRNEQFF. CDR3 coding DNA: TGTGCCAGCAGCCGGGACAGGGGGCGCAATGAGCAGTTCTTC. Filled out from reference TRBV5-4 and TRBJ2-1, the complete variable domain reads ETGVTQSPTHLIKTRGQQVTLRCSSQSGHNTVSWYQQALGQGPQFIFQYYREEENGRGNFPPRFSGLQFPNYSSELNVNALELDDSALYLCASSRDRGRNEQFFGPGTRLTVL.

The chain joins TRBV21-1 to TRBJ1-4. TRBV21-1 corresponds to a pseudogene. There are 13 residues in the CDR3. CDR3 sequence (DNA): TGTGCCGGTAGGCGGAAAGCGGATGAAAAACTGTTTTTT. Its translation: CAGRRKADEKLFF.

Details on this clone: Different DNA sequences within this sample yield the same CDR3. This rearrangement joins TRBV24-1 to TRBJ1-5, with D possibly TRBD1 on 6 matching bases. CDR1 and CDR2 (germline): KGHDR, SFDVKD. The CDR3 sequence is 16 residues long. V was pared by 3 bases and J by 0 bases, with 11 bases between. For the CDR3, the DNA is TGTGCCACCAGTGATCCGACAGGAGATAGCAATCAGCCCCAGCATTTT. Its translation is CATSDPTGDSNQPQHF.

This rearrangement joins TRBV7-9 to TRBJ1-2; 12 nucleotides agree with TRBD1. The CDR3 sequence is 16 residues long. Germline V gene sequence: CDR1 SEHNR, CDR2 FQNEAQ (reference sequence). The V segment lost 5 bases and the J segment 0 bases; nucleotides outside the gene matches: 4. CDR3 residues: CASSPGTGGANYGYTF. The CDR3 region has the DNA TGTGCCAGCAGCCCGGGGACAGGGGGCGCTAACTATGGCTACACCTTC.

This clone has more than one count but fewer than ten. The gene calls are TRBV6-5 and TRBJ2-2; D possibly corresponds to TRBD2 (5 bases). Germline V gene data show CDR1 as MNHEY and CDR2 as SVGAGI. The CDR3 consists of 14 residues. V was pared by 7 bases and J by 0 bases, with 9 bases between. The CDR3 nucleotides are TGTGCCAGCAAGGGCGGGCCGAACACCGGGGAGCTGTTTTTT. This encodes CASKGGPNTGELFF.

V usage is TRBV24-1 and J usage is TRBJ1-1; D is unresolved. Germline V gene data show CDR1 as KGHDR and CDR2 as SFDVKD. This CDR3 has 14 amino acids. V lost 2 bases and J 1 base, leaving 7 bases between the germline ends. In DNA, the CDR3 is TGTGCCACCAGTGATTCTGGCCCGAACACTGAAGCTTTCTTT. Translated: CATSDSGPNTEAFF.

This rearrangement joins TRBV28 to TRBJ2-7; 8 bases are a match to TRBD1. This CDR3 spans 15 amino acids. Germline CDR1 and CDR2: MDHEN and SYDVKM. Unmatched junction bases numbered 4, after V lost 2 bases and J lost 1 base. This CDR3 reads CASSLGDRLSYEQYF. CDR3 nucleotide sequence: TGTGCCAGCAGTTTAGGGGACAGGCTGTCCTACGAGCAGTACTTC.

DNA for the CDR3: TGTGCCAGCAGTCCCACGCGGGTTGCAGATACGCAGTATTTT. Its protein is CASSPTRVADTQYF. The chain employs TRBV27 and TRBJ2-3; maybe TRBD2 (5 bases). The CDR3 is made up of 14 amino acids. V lost 5 bases to trimming and J lost 4 bases, with 13 bases between them. Germline assignment: CDR1 MNHEY and CDR2 SMNVEV (reference sequence).